One and the same sample provided the 22 T cell receptor beta chains below, sequenced in a study of blood T cell repertoires in COVID-19. Profiled with immunoSEQ multiplex PCR; TCRdb holds only in-frame clones, not every one. The data hold about 180,000 clones, with 70% to 90% observed a single time. Sequences were obtained from peripheral blood. Receptors originate from a woman under 40 with acute or convalescent COVID-19.

Here the CDR3 DNA reads TGTGCCAGCAGCTTAGCTCTAGAAGACGGGGAGCTGTTTTTT. The encoded protein is CASSLALEDGELFF. This sequence joins TRBV11-3 and TRBJ2-2; D is uncertain. Trimming took 1 base from V and 7 from J, leaving 10 bases between them. CDR3 length: 14 amino acids. Per germline, CDR1 SGHNT and CDR2 YENEEA.

The V and J genes are TRBV28 and TRBJ2-4; TRBD2 matches at 7 bases. The germline gives CDR1 MDHEN, CDR2 SYDVKM. This CDR3 region has 13 residues. V shed 2 bases and J 7 bases; nucleotides not matched to a gene: 2. CDR3 nucleotide sequence: TGTGCCAGCAGTTTAGGGGGAGGGAACATTCAGTACTTC. It yields the protein CASSLGGGNIQYF. Looking up the rest from reference TRBV28 and TRBJ2-4 gives the full variable domain: DVKVTQSSRYLVKRTGEKVFLECVQDMDHENMFWYRQDPGLGLRLIYFSYDVKMKEKGDIPEGYSVSREKKERFSLILESASTNQTSMYLCASSLGGGNIQYFGAGTRLSVL.

CDR3 sequence: CASSQSGGKETEAFF. CDR3 DNA: TGTGCCAGCAGCCAAAGTGGGGGGAAGGAGACTGAAGCTTTCTTT. The chain is built from TRBV7-9 and TRBJ1-1; maybe TRBD1 (5 bases). The V end was cut by 5 bases, the J end by 5 bases, with 18 bases between. Germline V lookup: CDR1 SEHNR, CDR2 FQNEAQ (reference sequence). The CDR3 extends over 15 amino acids.

The chain employs TRBV5-4 and TRBJ2-1, with D possibly matching TRBD2 (5 bases). CDR1 and CDR2 (germline): SGHNT, YYREEE (reference sequence). CDR3 size: 11 residues. Trimming pared 3 bases from V and 7 bases from J, leaving 5 bases between. This chain's CDR3 is CASSSGNEQFF. The CDR3 DNA reads as TGTGCCAGCAGCTCGGGGAATGAGCAGTTCTTC.

J is TRBJ2-3 and V is TRBV28, with 8 nucleotides matching TRBD1. The CDR3 loop spans 16 amino acids. Germline V gives CDR1 MDHEN, CDR2 SYDVKM. Trimming cost V 3 bases and J 3 bases; bases outside gene matches: 8. The CDR3 sequence: CASSFARDRRTDTQYF. The CDR3 DNA follows: TGTGCCAGCAGTTTCGCCCGGGACAGGAGAACAGATACGCAGTATTTT.

The chain carries TRBV7-9 and TRBJ2-3, with TRBD2 as a possible D gene (5 bases). Trimming removed 2 bases from V and 4 bases from J, with 7 bases in between. The CDR3 is made up of 13 amino acids. From germline, CDR1 is SEHNR and CDR2 FQNEAQ (reference sequence). For the CDR3, the DNA is TGTGCCAGCAGCTTACACGGGGCAGATACGCAGTATTTT. Translation: CASSLHGADTQYF.

V gene TRBV28 combines with J gene TRBJ2-7; a possible D gene is TRBD1 (6 bases). CDR3 length: 13 residues. V lost 4 bases to trimming and J lost 4 bases, with 11 bases between them. The germline V gene has CDR1 MDHEN and CDR2 SYDVKM. CDR3 amino acids: CASSSGTSYEQYF. The CDR3 DNA follows: TGTGCCAGCAGTTCGGGGACAAGTTACGAGCAGTACTTC.

The CDR3 spells CASSPRGDEQFF. In DNA, the CDR3 is TGTGCCAGCTCACCACGGGGAGATGAGCAGTTCTTC. The chain links TRBV18 to TRBJ2-1; TRBD2 might be the D (5 bases). Germline loops: CDR1 KGHSH, CDR2 LQKENI. V was shortened by 1 base and J by 8 bases, with 6 bases between the two germline ends. CDR3 size: 12 residues. Together with reference TRBV18 and TRBJ2-1, the CDR3 gives the full variable domain: NAGVMQNPRHLVRRRGQEARLRCSPMKGHSHVYWYRQLPEEGLKFMVYLQKENIIDESGMPKERFSAEFPKEGPSILRIQQVVRGDSAAYFCASSPRGDEQFFGPGTRLTVL.

V and J are TRBV10-3 and TRBJ2-6; maybe TRBD2 (5 bases). This CDR3 contains 15 residues. V was shortened by 2 bases and J by 4 bases, with 9 bases between the two germline ends. Germline-derived CDR1 and CDR2 are ENHRY and SYGVKD. DNA of the CDR3: TGTGCCATCAGTGAGGAGGGTTCCGGGGCCAACGTCCTGACTTTC. Protein product: CAISEEGSGANVLTF.

The chain links TRBV23-1 to TRBJ2-5, with 8 bases aligning to TRBD1. TRBV23-1 is an ORF for which the function is uncertain. The V and J ends lost 4 bases and 1 base, in that order; junction bases with no gene match: 5. This CDR3 has 15 residues. Written as DNA, the CDR3 is TGCGCCAGCAGTCCCTGGACAGGGTGCCAAGAGACCCAGTACTTC. Translation gives CASSPWTGCQETQYF.

The V call is TRBV6-5, the J call TRBJ2-3; D perhaps matches TRBD2 (6 bases). CDR1 and CDR2 (germline): MNHEY, SVGAGI. Trimming removed 0 bases at V and 1 base at J, with 11 bases between. CDR3 length: 16 residues. The CDR3 region has the DNA TGTGCCAGCAGTTACTCGACGGGAGTGGGCACAGATACGCAGTATTTT. This translates into CASSYSTGVGTDTQYF.

J is TRBJ1-1 and V is TRBV7-8; D gene ambiguous. The germline V gene has CDR1 SGHVS and CDR2 FQNEAQ. CDR3 length: 13 residues. The V and J ends lost 2 bases and 11 bases respectively, with 15 bases between them. CDR3 coding DNA: TGTGCCAGCAGCTTACCCCCCCCCGGGGAGGCTTTCTTT. Amino acid sequence: CASSLPPPGEAFF.

The chain carries TRBV4-1 and TRBJ2-1, with 11 bases matching TRBD2. Germline-derived CDR1 and CDR2 are MGHRA and YSYEKL. The junction had 2 bases not matched to a gene; V was cut back by 4 bases and J by 12 bases. The length of the CDR3 is 12 residues. The CDR3 DNA is TGCGCCAGCAGCCGCCTAGCGGGAGGGCAGTTCTTC. The encoded protein is CASSRLAGGQFF.

The chain uses TRBV28 and TRBJ2-3, with D unclear. This CDR3 has 13 amino acids. The germline V and J ends were trimmed by 4 bases and 1 base, with 6 bases remaining between them. CDR1 is MDHEN and CDR2 is SYDVKM in the germline V gene. This CDR3 is CASSSAGTDTQYF. In DNA form, the CDR3 reads TGTGCCAGCAGTTCCGCGGGCACAGATACGCAGTATTTT.

The chain uses TRBV12-3 or TRBV12-4 and TRBJ2-2, with D tentatively TRBD2 (5 bases). V was shortened by 8 bases and J by 7 bases, with 11 bases between the two germline ends. The CDR3 extends over 12 amino acids. The CDR3, as DNA: TGTGCCAGCCTAAGTCGGGGCGGGGAGCTGTTTTTT. It codes for CASLSRGGELFF.

This clone came up once. CDR3 amino acids: CASSITIIQGSTFF. The CDR3 DNA reads TGTGCCAGCAGCATAACTATCATACAGGGCTCAACTTTCTTT. The V gene is TRBV28, the J gene TRBJ1-1; D might be TRBD1 (6 bases). CDR3 size: 14 residues. Trimming took off 6 bases at V and 12 bases at J, with 23 bases between the two ends. Looked up from germline, CDR1 is MDHEN and CDR2 is SYDVKM.

This chain connects TRBV5-5 to TRBJ1-1; D is undetermined. CDR1 and CDR2 (germline): SGHKS, YYEKEE (reference sequence). V was pared by 1 base and J by 4 bases, with 11 bases between. The CDR3 is 14 amino acids. Here the CDR3 DNA reads TGTGCCAGCAGCTTGCCGGTTGGCGGCACTGAAGCTTTCTTT. It codes for CASSLPVGGTEAFF.

The CDR3 spells CASSPGQLEETQYF. CDR3 sequence (DNA): TGCGCCAGCAGCCCGGGACAGCTTGAAGAGACCCAGTACTTC. V is TRBV5-1 and J is TRBJ2-5; 7 bases align to TRBD1. Trimming removed 4 bases from V and 3 bases from J; junction bases left unmatched: 6. Germline V gene sequence: CDR1 SGHRS, CDR2 YFSETQ. This CDR3 has 14 residues. The full variable domain, rest sourced from reference TRBV5-1 and TRBJ2-5, is KAGVTQTPRYLIKTRGQQVTLSCSPISGHRSVSWYQQTPGQGLQFLFEYFSETQRNKGNFPGRFSGRQFSNSRSEMNVSTLELGDSALYLCASSPGQLEETQYFGPGTRLLVL.

The rearrangement links TRBV2 to TRBJ2-1, with 7 nucleotides matching TRBD2. The trim removed 4 bases at V and 1 base at J, leaving 7 bases unmatched. This CDR3 comprises 16 residues. From germline, CDR1 is SNHLY and CDR2 FYNNEI. The CDR3 spells CASSVGLGGSYNEQFF. The CDR3 DNA follows: TGTGCCAGCAGTGTCGGACTAGGAGGGTCCTACAATGAGCAGTTCTTC.

The genes are TRBV20-1 and TRBJ1-6, with D uncertain. CDR1 is DFQATT, CDR2 SNEGSKA, per germline (reference sequence). Trimming took off 5 bases at V and 5 bases at J, with 10 bases between the two ends. The CDR3 is 13 amino acids. The CDR3 region has the DNA TGCAGTGCTGGTGCCGGTGATAATTCACCCCTCCACTTT. Translation gives CSAGAGDNSPLHF.

J is TRBJ1-1 and V is TRBV27; TRBD1 might be the D (6 bases). Per germline, CDR1 MNHEY and CDR2 SMNVEV (reference sequence). The CDR3 consists of 13 residues. The germline V and J ends were trimmed by 5 bases and 0 bases, with 7 bases remaining between them. CDR3 nucleotide sequence: TGTGCCAGCAGTGGACAGCTGAACACTGAAGCTTTCTTT. This encodes CASSGQLNTEAFF.

The chain couples TRBV30 to TRBJ1-2; D remains ambiguous. Germline lookup yields CDR1 GTSNPN and CDR2 SVGIG (reference sequence). The CDR3 has 11 residues. The V gene lost 0 bases and the J gene lost 4 bases, with 3 bases spanning the gap. The CDR3 here is CAWSVRYGYTF. CDR3 DNA sequence: TGTGCCTGGAGTGTTCGCTATGGCTACACCTTC.